This T cell receptor (beta chain) was retrieved from a study of blood T cell repertoires in COVID-19. Study information: Sources were T cells, B-cell-depleted T cells, or PBMCs; the material itself was cDNA or gDNA.

The method was immunoSEQ multiplex PCR; TCRdb's version includes in-frame clones alone and lacks a portion of them. The sample contains roughly 110,000 clones, approximately 78% of which appear only once. The germline CDR1 and CDR2 sequences are MNHEY and SVGEGT. There are 17 residues in the CDR3. J gave up 2 bases and V 2 bases, and 10 bases lay outside the gene matches. Sequencing was performed on peripheral blood. The sequence derives from a man between 65 and 85 years old with acute or convalescent COVID-19. This sequence joins TRBV6-2 or TRBV6-3 and TRBJ2-7, with 9 bases that match TRBD1. CDR3 loop: CASSYDGTGKSPYEQYF. The CDR3 region has the DNA TGTGCCAGCAGTTACGATGGGACAGGGAAGAGCCCCTACGAGCAGTACTTC.